One T cell receptor (beta chain) is described in this entry. Its antigen is still unknown. Per-nucleotide qualities are absent, and no much larger clonotype sits a single base away. TCRbeta CDR3 regions were amplified from genomic DNA by means of the immunoSEQ Assay, a bias-controlled multiplex PCR. The paper's processing steps were these. The number of nucleated cells in each sample was estimated from the amplification of reference gene primers within the assay. To quantify the absolute abundance of each unique TCRbeta CDR3 rearrangement, sequence reads were collapsed and filtered. For each sample, productive Simpson clonality was calculated as the square root of Simpson's diversity index over productive rearrangements. TCRdb carries this immuneACCESS record with in-frame sequences only. Its versions omit some clonotypes, under half of them owing to an unresolved V gene in the studies checked, with the rest unexplained. V and J calls and clone size come straight from that table; D and trimming were deduced from the DNA. This sample is represented by around 140,000 clones; about 86% of them were singletons. Of the sample, about 2.2% is held by the ten largest clones.

These data come from a study of blood T cell repertoires in COVID-19 (dated by TCRdb to about 2020). Regarding the complete study: Samples from collaborators originated in the United States, Italy and Spain and spanned both the acute and convalescent phases of COVID-19. The material from the prospective study consisted of cDNA or gDNA derived from T cells, B-cell-depleted T cells, or PBMCs. Deeply sampled blood TCRbeta repertoires from subjects exposed to, actively infected with, or recovered from COVID-19 were included in the dataset. The repertoires were released in a freely available public database intended as a resource for research on the immune response to SARS-CoV-2. The samples were drawn from the first 160 participants of the ongoing ImmuneRACE study and from 950 to 1,500 subjects provided by 6 global collaborators. A de-identified subject ID, COVID-19 status, age in years and sex were almost always included in the sample metadata. Where available, HLA class I and class II types were taken from metadata supplied by the sample provider and were not determined by assay-based typing. Findings and caveats that apply to the study as a whole: The amount of clinical and demographic metadata varied by source and participant and was provided uncurated.

Participants in the prospective study were enrolled through a virtual design, were aged roughly 18 to 100 years, and lived in about 25 United States geographic areas. To assign participants to cohorts, the prospective study relied on clinical history that participants themselves reported in a screening survey and a study questionnaire. In the prospective study, whole blood, serum and a nasopharyngeal or oropharyngeal swab were collected from each participant by mobile phlebotomists. Prospective study participants could optionally give additional blood draws and questionnaires over an approximately two-month period. Prospective study blood samples were shipped either frozen or at room temperature before DNA extraction. The CDR3 measures 15 amino acids from cysteine to phenylalanine. Only the CDR3 portion is preserved as DNA: 45 bases, with reading frame beginning at the first base. CDR1 and CDR2 (MNHNS, SASEGT) derive from the germline V gene. V and J are truncated by 3 bases and 2 bases respectively, leaving an intervening sequence of 11 bases.

Recombination joined TRBV6-1 with TRBJ1-5; matching of 6 bases hints at TRBD1 as the D gene. This receptor was taken from a middle-aged man with acute COVID-19. The sequenced sample was PBMCs or T cells enriched from blood (not recorded which). For the CDR3, the sequence is CASSDIHRGNQPQHF. The base sequence is TGTGCCAGCAGTGATATCCACAGGGGCAATCAGCCCCAGCATTTT.